This TCR beta chain was profiled in a study of T cell repertoires in cytomegalovirus infection. Turning to the study itself: Public signatures in TCR beta pointed to CMV infection and matching HLA type. Overall study results and limits: Using cumulative public TCR beta family frequency, the authors identified those who carried CMV together with the relevant HLA. HLA-C-restricted CMV-specific TCR beta clonotypes were dominant in the ex vivo response.

To note about this clonotype: The antigen is not known.

MiXCR, applied by TCRdb to the reads, yields one record per CDR3 protein. Seen here are under 850,000 distinct CDR3 sequences, 33% observed once, and the top ten hold roughly 20%. Trimming removed 6 bases from V and 1 base from J; junction bases left unmatched: 5. The CDR3 extends over 15 amino acids. This TCR derives from a human donor in good health (CMV status not recorded). Some clones in this sample may be carry-over from other donors' samples. The chain uses TRBV12-3 or TRBV12-4 and TRBJ2-5; 10 nucleotides agree with TRBD1. This sample comprised cultured PBMCs, obtained from culture after CMV antigen stimulation. This CDR3 is CASSSRTGGQETQYF. CDR3 bases: TGTGCCAGCAGCTCCAGGACAGGGGGCCAAGAGACCCAGTACTTC.